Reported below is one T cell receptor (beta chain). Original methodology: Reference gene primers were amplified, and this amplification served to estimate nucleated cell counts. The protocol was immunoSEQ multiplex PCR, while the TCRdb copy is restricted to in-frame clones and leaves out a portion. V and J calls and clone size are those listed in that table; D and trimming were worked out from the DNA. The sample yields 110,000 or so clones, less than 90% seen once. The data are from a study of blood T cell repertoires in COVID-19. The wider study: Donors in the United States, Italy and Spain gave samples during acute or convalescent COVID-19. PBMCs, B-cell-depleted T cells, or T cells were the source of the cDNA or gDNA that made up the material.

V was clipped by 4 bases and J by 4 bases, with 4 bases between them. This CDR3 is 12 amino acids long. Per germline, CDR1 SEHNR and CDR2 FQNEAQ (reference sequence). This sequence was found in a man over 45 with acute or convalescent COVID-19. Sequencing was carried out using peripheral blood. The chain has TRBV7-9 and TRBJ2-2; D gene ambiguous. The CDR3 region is CASSYSTGELFF. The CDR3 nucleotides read TGTGCCAGCAGCTACTCCACCGGGGAGCTGTTTTTT.